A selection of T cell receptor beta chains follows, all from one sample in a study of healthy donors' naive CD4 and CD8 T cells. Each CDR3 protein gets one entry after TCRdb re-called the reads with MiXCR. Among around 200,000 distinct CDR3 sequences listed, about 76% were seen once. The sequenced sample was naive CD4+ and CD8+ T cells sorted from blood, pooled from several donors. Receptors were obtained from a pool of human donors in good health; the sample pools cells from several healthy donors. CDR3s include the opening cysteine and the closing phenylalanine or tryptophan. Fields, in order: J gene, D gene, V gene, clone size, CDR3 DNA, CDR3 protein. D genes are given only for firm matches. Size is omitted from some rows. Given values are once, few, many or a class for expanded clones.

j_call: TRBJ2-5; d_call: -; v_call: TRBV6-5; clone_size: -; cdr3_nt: TGTGCCAGCAGTTGGGATGATCGGACAACCTTCCAAGAGACCCAGTACTTC; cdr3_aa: CASSWDDRTTFQETQYF
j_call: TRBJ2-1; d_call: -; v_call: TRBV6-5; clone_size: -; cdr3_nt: TGTGCCAGCAGTTACGACTCAAACTACAATGAGCAGTTCTTC; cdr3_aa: CASSYDSNYNEQFF
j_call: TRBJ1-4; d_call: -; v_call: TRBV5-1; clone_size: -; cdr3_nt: TGCGCCAGCAGCTTTGGACGGGTTAATGAAAAACTGTTTTTT; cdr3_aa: CASSFGRVNEKLFF
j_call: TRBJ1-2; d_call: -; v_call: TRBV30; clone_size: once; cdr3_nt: TGTGCCTGGAGTCTACCGGGACATCCCGCCGGGGGCTACACCTTC; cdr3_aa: CAWSLPGHPAGGYTF
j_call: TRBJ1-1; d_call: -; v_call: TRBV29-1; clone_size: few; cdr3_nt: TGCAGCGTCGACGGGGGCAGGGAAGCTTTCTTT; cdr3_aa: CSVDGGREAFF
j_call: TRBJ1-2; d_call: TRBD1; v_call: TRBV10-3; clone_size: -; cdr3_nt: TGTGCCATCAGTGAGACAGGGGGGGCTAACTATGGCTACACCTTC; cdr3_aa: CAISETGGANYGYTF
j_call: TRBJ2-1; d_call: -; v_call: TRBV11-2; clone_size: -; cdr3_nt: TGTGCCAGCAGCTTAGATCTCGAAAGCGCAAGGTCCTACAATGAGCAGTTCTTC; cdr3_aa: CASSLDLESARSYNEQFF
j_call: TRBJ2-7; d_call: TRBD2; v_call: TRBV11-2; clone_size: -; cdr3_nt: TGTGCCAGCAGCTCGGGACTAACGGGGGACTACGAGCAGTACTTC; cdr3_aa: CASSSGLTGDYEQYF
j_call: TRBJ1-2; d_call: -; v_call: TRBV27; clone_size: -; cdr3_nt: TGTGCCAGCAGTTTTACCCCGGAAGATGGCTACACCTTC; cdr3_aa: CASSFTPEDGYTF
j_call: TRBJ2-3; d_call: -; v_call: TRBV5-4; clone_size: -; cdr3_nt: TGTGCCAGCAGCTCTCCCGAAAGGGCCGGAGGCACAGATACGCAGTATTTT; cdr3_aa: CASSSPERAGGTDTQYF
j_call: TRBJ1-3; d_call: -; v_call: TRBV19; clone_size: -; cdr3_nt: TGTGCCAGTAGTGCATTCCGGTCCGGGGCCTCTGGAAACACCATATATTTT; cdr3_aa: CASSAFRSGASGNTIYF
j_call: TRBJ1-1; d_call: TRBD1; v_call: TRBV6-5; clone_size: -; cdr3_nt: TGTGCCAGCAGTTTAGACACACGGGACAGTGAAGCTTTCTTT; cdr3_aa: CASSLDTRDSEAFF
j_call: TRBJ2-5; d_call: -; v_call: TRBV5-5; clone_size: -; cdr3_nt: TGTGCCAGCAGCTTGGTAGGTCAACAAGAGGAGACCCAGTACTTC; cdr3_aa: CASSLVGQQEETQYF
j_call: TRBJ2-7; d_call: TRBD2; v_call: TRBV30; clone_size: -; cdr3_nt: TGTGCCTGGAGGCCTTCTAGCGGGAGGGGCGTTTTCGAGCAGTACTTC; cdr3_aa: CAWRPSSGRGVFEQYF
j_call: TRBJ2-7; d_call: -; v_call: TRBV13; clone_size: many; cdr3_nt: TGTGCCAGCAGCTCCCTATTTCCCTACGAGCAGTACTTC; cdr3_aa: CASSSLFPYEQYF
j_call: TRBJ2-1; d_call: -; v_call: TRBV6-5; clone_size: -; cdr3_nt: TGTGCCAGCAGTGAAACCGGCAATGAGCAGTTCTTC; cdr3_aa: CASSETGNEQFF
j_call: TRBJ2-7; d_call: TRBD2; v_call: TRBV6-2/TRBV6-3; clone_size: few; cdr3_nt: TGTGCCAGCAGTTCGTCCGGGGGAGGGATGGGCTACGAGCAGTACTTC; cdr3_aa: CASSSSGGGMGYEQYF
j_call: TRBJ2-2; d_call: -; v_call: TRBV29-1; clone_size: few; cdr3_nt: TGCAGCGTTGAGGAGGGGGCGAACACCGGGGAGCTGTTTTTT; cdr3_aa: CSVEEGANTGELFF
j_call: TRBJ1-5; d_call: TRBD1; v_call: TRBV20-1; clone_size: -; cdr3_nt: TGCAGTGCTAGAGATCGGAGACAGGGCGTTCAGCCCCAGCATTTT; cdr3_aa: CSARDRRQGVQPQHF
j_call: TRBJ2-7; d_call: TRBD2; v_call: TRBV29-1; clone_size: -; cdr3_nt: TGCAGCGTCGGGACTAGTGGGGACGAGCAGTACTTC; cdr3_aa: CSVGTSGDEQYF
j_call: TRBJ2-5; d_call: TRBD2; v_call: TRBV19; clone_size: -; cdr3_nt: TGTGCCAGTAGTATGGCGGGACTACAAGAGACCCAGTACTTC; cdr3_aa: CASSMAGLQETQYF